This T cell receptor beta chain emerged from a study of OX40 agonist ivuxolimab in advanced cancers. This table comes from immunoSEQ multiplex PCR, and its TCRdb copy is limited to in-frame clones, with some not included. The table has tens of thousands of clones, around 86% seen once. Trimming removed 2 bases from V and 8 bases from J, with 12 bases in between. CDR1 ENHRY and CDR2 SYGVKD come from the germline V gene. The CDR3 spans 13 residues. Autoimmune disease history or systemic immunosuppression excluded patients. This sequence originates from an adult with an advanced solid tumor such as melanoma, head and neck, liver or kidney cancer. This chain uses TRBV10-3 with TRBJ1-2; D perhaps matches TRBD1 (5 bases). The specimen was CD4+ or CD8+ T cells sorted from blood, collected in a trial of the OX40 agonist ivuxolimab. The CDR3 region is CAISELPGQGYTF. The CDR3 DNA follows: TGTGCCATCAGTGAGCTGCCAGGGCAGGGCTACACCTTC.